Listed below are T cell receptor beta chains from one sample, sequenced in a study of T cells of healthy individuals. TCRdb reanalysed the 5' RACE reads using MiXCR and keeps one entry per CDR3 protein. Among about 96,000 distinct CDR3 sequences listed, 15% to 20% were seen once. The receptors stem from a human donor in good health. CDR3s include the opening cysteine and the closing phenylalanine or tryptophan. D genes are given only for firm matches. Rows may omit the clone size; those that give it use once, few, many or a size class.

D gene: .
V gene: TRBV28
CDR3 length: 16
J gene: TRBJ1-5
clone size: .
CDR3 DNA: TGTGCCAGCAGTCCGCTGGACGGACTTAGCAATCAGCCCCAGCATTTT
CDR3 protein: CASSPLDGLSNQPQHF

D gene: .
V gene: TRBV29-1
CDR3 length: 15
J gene: TRBJ1-2
clone size: .
CDR3 DNA: TGCAGCGTTGATGAGGGGCACCGAGTGACCTATGGCTACACCTTC
CDR3 protein: CSVDEGHRVTYGYTF

D gene: .
V gene: TRBV7-2
CDR3 length: 14
J gene: TRBJ1-2
clone size: few
CDR3 DNA: TGTGCCAGCACCATTGGCGCAGGGGACTATGGCTACACCTTC
CDR3 protein: CASTIGAGDYGYTF

D gene: .
V gene: TRBV28
CDR3 length: 11
J gene: TRBJ1-1
clone size: many
CDR3 DNA: TGTGCCAGCAAGGGTGACACTGAAGCTTTCTTT
CDR3 protein: CASKGDTEAFF

D gene: .
V gene: TRBV18
CDR3 length: 19
J gene: TRBJ1-3
clone size: .
CDR3 DNA: TGTGCCAGCTCGCCTTTGAGAGGGGGGCCCTCCAACTCTGGAAACACCATATATTTT
CDR3 protein: CASSPLRGGPSNSGNTIYF

D gene: .
V gene: TRBV4-2
CDR3 length: 16
J gene: TRBJ2-3
clone size: many
CDR3 DNA: TGTGCCAGCAGCCAAGGGGTTGGGCAGGGTGCAGATACGCAGTATTTT
CDR3 protein: CASSQGVGQGADTQYF

D gene: .
V gene: TRBV29-1
CDR3 length: 14
J gene: TRBJ2-6
clone size: many
CDR3 DNA: TGCAGCGCACTATTTAGAGCTGGGGCCAACGTCCTGACTTTC
CDR3 protein: CSALFRAGANVLTF

D gene: .
V gene: TRBV7-6
CDR3 length: 16
J gene: TRBJ2-1
clone size: few
CDR3 DNA: TGTGCCAGCAGCTCCTCCGTGTACAACTCCTACAATGAGCAGTTCTTC
CDR3 protein: CASSSSVYNSYNEQFF

D gene: TRBD1
V gene: TRBV7-2
CDR3 length: 12
J gene: TRBJ2-7
clone size: many
CDR3 DNA: TGTGCCAGCAGCTTGGACAGGGGGGAGCAGTACTTC
CDR3 protein: CASSLDRGEQYF

D gene: .
V gene: TRBV4-1
CDR3 length: 12
J gene: TRBJ2-2
clone size: many
CDR3 DNA: TGCGCCAGCACTCCTAACACCGGGGAGCTGTTTTTT
CDR3 protein: CASTPNTGELFF

D gene: .
V gene: TRBV28
CDR3 length: 17
J gene: TRBJ1-5
clone size: .
CDR3 DNA: TGTGCCAGCACCCCTGGGGGCAGTATCGTCTGGGATCAGCCCCAGCATTTT
CDR3 protein: CASTPGGSIVWDQPQHF

D gene: TRBD2
V gene: TRBV20-1
CDR3 length: 14
J gene: TRBJ2-7
clone size: .
CDR3 DNA: TGCAGTGCAAAGGGACTAGCGGGAGTCATAGAGCAGTACTTC
CDR3 protein: CSAKGLAGVIEQYF

D gene: .
V gene: TRBV7-2
CDR3 length: 13
J gene: TRBJ2-7
clone size: few
CDR3 DNA: TGTGCCAGCAGCCCTCCCGTAACCTACGAGCAGTACTTC
CDR3 protein: CASSPPVTYEQYF

D gene: .
V gene: TRBV6-2/TRBV6-3
CDR3 length: 16
J gene: TRBJ2-1
clone size: few
CDR3 DNA: TGTGCCAGCAGCTCCCCCCTGTTACCCCTCAACAATGAGCAGTTCTTC
CDR3 protein: CASSSPLLPLNNEQFF

D gene: TRBD2
V gene: TRBV28
CDR3 length: 15
J gene: TRBJ2-1
clone size: few
CDR3 DNA: TGTGCCAGCAGGGAACTAGCGGGAGGGAACAATGAGCAGTTCTTC
CDR3 protein: CASRELAGGNNEQFF

D gene: .
V gene: TRBV7-2
CDR3 length: 13
J gene: TRBJ2-1
clone size: .
CDR3 DNA: TGTGCCAGCAGCGTTACCACTTACAATGAGCAGTTCTTC
CDR3 protein: CASSVTTYNEQFF

D gene: TRBD1
V gene: TRBV5-1
CDR3 length: 15
J gene: TRBJ2-5
clone size: many
CDR3 DNA: TGCGCCAGCAGCTTGCTCGGGACAGCACAAGAGACCCAGTACTTC
CDR3 protein: CASSLLGTAQETQYF

D gene: TRBD1
V gene: TRBV29-1
CDR3 length: 16
J gene: TRBJ2-7
clone size: .
CDR3 DNA: TGCAGCGTTGTTGGGACAGGGAGCGGGAACTCCTACGAGCAGTACTTC
CDR3 protein: CSVVGTGSGNSYEQYF

D gene: .
V gene: TRBV6-5
CDR3 length: 14
J gene: TRBJ2-1
clone size: many
CDR3 DNA: TGTGCCAGCAGTTACAGGAGGGGGCAAAATGAGCAGTTCTTC
CDR3 protein: CASSYRRGQNEQFF

D gene: .
V gene: TRBV4-3
CDR3 length: 15
J gene: TRBJ2-3
clone size: few
CDR3 DNA: TGCGCCAGCAGCCCCCAAGGGGGAGTCACAGATACGCAGTATTTT
CDR3 protein: CASSPQGGVTDTQYF

D gene: TRBD2
V gene: TRBV3-1
CDR3 length: 20
J gene: TRBJ2-3
clone size: .
CDR3 DNA: TGTGCCAGCAGCCTTAGGGGACTAGCGGGGGGCAGGGGTAGCACAGATACGCAGTATTTT
CDR3 protein: CASSLRGLAGGRGSTDTQYF

D gene: .
V gene: TRBV4-3
CDR3 length: 15
J gene: TRBJ1-4
clone size: few
CDR3 DNA: TGCGCCAGCAGATCCGTCCTTGCAACTAATGAAAAACTGTTTTTT
CDR3 protein: CASRSVLATNEKLFF

D gene: TRBD2
V gene: TRBV27
CDR3 length: 14
J gene: TRBJ2-3
clone size: .
CDR3 DNA: TGTGCCAGCAGGATTAGCGGGGGCACAGATACGCAGTATTTT
CDR3 protein: CASRISGGTDTQYF

D gene: .
V gene: TRBV6-6
CDR3 length: 14
J gene: TRBJ2-1
clone size: .
CDR3 DNA: TGTGCCAGCAGTTACTCAGGGGAAAACGATGAGCAGTTCTTC
CDR3 protein: CASSYSGENDEQFF

D gene: TRBD1
V gene: TRBV6-2/TRBV6-3
CDR3 length: 14
J gene: TRBJ2-3
clone size: .
CDR3 DNA: TGTGCCAGCAGTCCGGGACAGGGAGCAGATACGCAGTATTTT
CDR3 protein: CASSPGQGADTQYF

D gene: .
V gene: TRBV7-9
CDR3 length: 12
J gene: TRBJ1-1
clone size: .
CDR3 DNA: TGTGCCAGCAGCGGACAGCACACTGAAGCTTTCTTT
CDR3 protein: CASSGQHTEAFF

D gene: TRBD1
V gene: TRBV5-6
CDR3 length: 15
J gene: TRBJ1-2
clone size: many
CDR3 DNA: TGTGCCAGCAGCTCCGGGACAGGGAATGGCTATGGCTACACCTTC
CDR3 protein: CASSSGTGNGYGYTF

D gene: TRBD2
V gene: TRBV5-4
CDR3 length: 17
J gene: TRBJ2-2
clone size: few
CDR3 DNA: TGTGCCAGCAGCTTGGCCGCTGCGGGGGGAAACACCGGGGAGCTGTTTTTT
CDR3 protein: CASSLAAAGGNTGELFF

D gene: .
V gene: TRBV6-2/TRBV6-3
CDR3 length: 13
J gene: TRBJ2-3
clone size: once
CDR3 DNA: TGTGCCAGCAGAGGATCCCTGACAGATACGCAGTATTTT
CDR3 protein: CASRGSLTDTQYF

D gene: .
V gene: TRBV7-9
CDR3 length: 12
J gene: TRBJ1-6
clone size: few
CDR3 DNA: TGTGCTTTGGGACACCCTAATTCACCCCTCCACTTT
CDR3 protein: CALGHPNSPLHF

D gene: .
V gene: TRBV20-1
CDR3 length: 14
J gene: TRBJ1-2
clone size: few
CDR3 DNA: TGCAGTGCTATGCCGGGAGGGCCGGGGGGTGGCTACACCTTC
CDR3 protein: CSAMPGGPGGGYTF

D gene: .
V gene: TRBV12-3/TRBV12-4
CDR3 length: 12
J gene: TRBJ2-1
clone size: .
CDR3 DNA: TGTGCCAGCAGTCGCAGGGAAAATGAGCAGTTCTTC
CDR3 protein: CASSRRENEQFF

D gene: TRBD1
V gene: TRBV7-9
CDR3 length: 14
J gene: TRBJ1-1
clone size: many
CDR3 DNA: TGTGCCAGCAGCGTGGACAGGGTGAACACTGAAGCTTTCTTT
CDR3 protein: CASSVDRVNTEAFF

D gene: TRBD1
V gene: TRBV30
CDR3 length: 15
J gene: TRBJ1-5
clone size: few
CDR3 DNA: TGTGCCTGGAGTCAGGGGACAGGGGGCATCTTGCCCCAGCATTTT
CDR3 protein: CAWSQGTGGILPQHF